A single T cell receptor (beta chain) is shown here with its context. Its specific antigen is unknown. Base qualities were left out, and no much larger clone turns up one base away. This sample was included in a study of control samples from healthy donors and cancer patients (dated by TCRdb to about 2020). Library generation was performed with the immunoSEQ multiplex PCR assay. Sourced from immuneACCESS, this table was stored by TCRdb with only in-frame sequences that have V and J called. A share of the clones is absent; for the studies checked, an unresolved V gene accounts for under half, and the remainder has no known explanation. This sample comprises 60,000 to 65,000 clones, 70% to 90% of them detected only once. In total, the top ten clones hold 5% to 6.5% of the sample. Per the germline V gene (reference sequence), MNHNY is the CDR1 and SVGAGI is the CDR2. Cut back by 4 bases and 6 bases, the V and J ends lie 13 bases apart. From its cysteine to its phenylalanine, the CDR3 spans 13 amino acids. Only the CDR3 DNA stays, 39 bases, in frame from base 1.

The rearrangement combines TRBV6-6 with TRBJ2-7, and the D gene may be TRBD1, 6 bases matching. The source of this sequence is a man aged 35 to 55 in good health. Material: blood. The CDR3 reads as follows: CASSFDRILEQYF. The bases are TGTGCCAGCAGTTTCGACAGGATCCTCGAGCAGTACTTC.